These T cell receptor beta chains were read from a single sample in a study of T cells and copy number aberrations in small-cell lung cancer. TCRdb's table, derived via immunoSEQ multiplex PCR, lists solely in-frame clones and lacks some. In the table there are roughly 6,000 clones, approximately 76% of which are singletons. Material for sequencing was tumor tissue. These receptors all come from a man aged 50 to 60 with small cell lung cancer. Each CDR3 is given with its conserved first and last residue. The D gene is left open where the match is weak. Rows give clone size only sometimes, using once, few, many, or a class for an expanded clone.

clone size: NA; J gene: TRBJ1-1; V gene: TRBV11-2; D gene: NA; CDR3 protein: CASSLVVNTEAFF; CDR3 DNA: TGTGCCAGCAGCTTAGTTGTGAACACTGAAGCTTTCTTT
clone size: NA; J gene: TRBJ2-7; V gene: TRBV28; D gene: NA; CDR3 protein: CASRLTLPSYEQYF; CDR3 DNA: TGTGCCAGCAGACTAACCCTGCCCTCCTACGAGCAGTACTTC
clone size: NA; J gene: TRBJ1-1; V gene: TRBV6-5; D gene: NA; CDR3 protein: CASVGRSTEAFF; CDR3 DNA: TGTGCCAGCGTGGGACGTAGCACTGAAGCTTTCTTT
clone size: few; J gene: TRBJ1-2; V gene: TRBV11-1; D gene: NA; CDR3 protein: CASSDFAGGYTF; CDR3 DNA: TGTGCCAGCAGCGATTTTGCAGGCGGCTACACCTTC
clone size: NA; J gene: TRBJ2-7; V gene: TRBV13; D gene: TRBD2; CDR3 protein: CASSSGLAGGEQYF; CDR3 DNA: TGTGCCAGCAGCTCGGGACTAGCGGGAGGGGAGCAGTACTTC
clone size: NA; J gene: TRBJ2-7; V gene: TRBV10-3; D gene: NA; CDR3 protein: CAISDDGEQYF; CDR3 DNA: TGTGCCATCAGCGACGACGGCGAGCAGTACTTC
clone size: NA; J gene: TRBJ1-1; V gene: TRBV7-8; D gene: TRBD1; CDR3 protein: CASSSYRGQLSEAFF; CDR3 DNA: TGTGCCAGCAGCTCCTACAGGGGGCAATTGTCTGAAGCTTTCTTT
clone size: NA; J gene: TRBJ2-1; V gene: TRBV19; D gene: TRBD2; CDR3 protein: CASTSLGEGRSYNEQFF; CDR3 DNA: TGTGCCAGTACCTCTCTGGGGGAGGGCCGGTCCTACAATGAGCAGTTCTTC
clone size: few; J gene: TRBJ2-4; V gene: TRBV27; D gene: NA; CDR3 protein: CATGKLKNIQYF; CDR3 DNA: TGTGCCACGGGAAAACTTAAAAACATTCAGTACTTC
clone size: NA; J gene: TRBJ2-7; V gene: TRBV7-9; D gene: NA; CDR3 protein: CASSLEAWSSYEQYF; CDR3 DNA: TGTGCCAGCAGCTTAGAGGCCTGGAGCTCCTACGAGCAGTACTTC
clone size: NA; J gene: TRBJ2-2; V gene: TRBV7-3; D gene: NA; CDR3 protein: CASSTRGAGELFF; CDR3 DNA: TGTGCCAGCAGCACTAGGGGGGCCGGGGAGCTGTTTTTT
clone size: NA; J gene: TRBJ1-4; V gene: TRBV30; D gene: NA; CDR3 protein: CAWSIETVRGKLFF; CDR3 DNA: TGTGCCTGGAGTATCGAAACAGTCCGGGGAAAACTGTTTTTT
clone size: NA; J gene: TRBJ1-2; V gene: TRBV29-1; D gene: NA; CDR3 protein: CSVEDRPKGYTF; CDR3 DNA: TGCAGCGTTGAAGACAGACCTAAGGGCTACACCTTC
clone size: NA; J gene: TRBJ2-1; V gene: TRBV6-6; D gene: NA; CDR3 protein: CASSYSGEQFF; CDR3 DNA: TGTGCCAGCAGTTACTCGGGTGAGCAGTTCTTC
clone size: few; J gene: TRBJ2-7; V gene: TRBV6-1; D gene: NA; CDR3 protein: CASRDFLAEQYF; CDR3 DNA: TGTGCCAGCCGGGACTTCTTGGCCGAGCAGTACTTC
clone size: NA; J gene: TRBJ2-7; V gene: TRBV14; D gene: NA; CDR3 protein: CASSNRVDYEQYF; CDR3 DNA: TGTGCCAGCAGCAACAGGGTGGACTACGAGCAGTACTTC
clone size: NA; J gene: TRBJ2-5; V gene: TRBV28; D gene: TRBD1; CDR3 protein: CASSPGDSGETQYF; CDR3 DNA: TGTGCCAGCAGTCCTGGGGACAGCGGAGAGACCCAGTACTTC
clone size: NA; J gene: TRBJ1-3; V gene: TRBV4-1; D gene: NA; CDR3 protein: CASSQGNTIYF; CDR3 DNA: TGCGCCAGCAGCCAAGGAAACACCATATATTTT
clone size: once; J gene: TRBJ2-3; V gene: TRBV5-1; D gene: TRBD2; CDR3 protein: CASSPSGNWGDTQYF; CDR3 DNA: TGCGCCAGCAGCCCAAGCGGGAACTGGGGGGATACGCAGTATTTT
clone size: NA; J gene: TRBJ2-5; V gene: TRBV5-1; D gene: NA; CDR3 protein: CASSLDGFATQYF; CDR3 DNA: TGCGCCAGCAGCTTGGATGGGTTTGCGACCCAGTACTTC
clone size: few; J gene: TRBJ1-3; V gene: TRBV6-5; D gene: TRBD1; CDR3 protein: CASSRGQSSGNTIYF; CDR3 DNA: TGTGCCAGCAGTAGGGGACAGAGCTCTGGAAACACCATATATTTT
clone size: NA; J gene: TRBJ2-7; V gene: TRBV28; D gene: TRBD1; CDR3 protein: CASSPGTGAPYEQYF; CDR3 DNA: TGTGCCAGCAGTCCCGGGACAGGGGCTCCCTACGAGCAGTACTTC
clone size: once; J gene: TRBJ2-7; V gene: TRBV27; D gene: NA; CDR3 protein: CASSLERDEQYF; CDR3 DNA: TGTGCCAGCAGTTTAGAACGGGACGAGCAGTACTTC
clone size: NA; J gene: TRBJ2-5; V gene: TRBV25-1; D gene: NA; CDR3 protein: CASSESVGRETQYF; CDR3 DNA: TGTGCCAGCAGTGAATCAGTGGGTAGGGAGACCCAGTACTTC
clone size: NA; J gene: TRBJ1-2; V gene: TRBV5-1; D gene: TRBD1; CDR3 protein: CASRRDRGNYGYTF; CDR3 DNA: TGCGCCAGCAGGCGGGACAGGGGAAACTATGGCTACACCTTC
clone size: NA; J gene: TRBJ2-1; V gene: TRBV10-3; D gene: NA; CDR3 protein: CAISGQGDYNEQFF; CDR3 DNA: TGTGCCATCAGTGGGCAGGGCGACTACAATGAGCAGTTCTTC
clone size: NA; J gene: TRBJ2-7; V gene: TRBV18; D gene: NA; CDR3 protein: CASSPPGGSDEQYF; CDR3 DNA: TGTGCCAGCTCACCACCCGGGGGAAGCGACGAGCAGTACTTC
clone size: NA; J gene: TRBJ1-1; V gene: TRBV6-6; D gene: TRBD1; CDR3 protein: CASSYYSGTGNTEAFF; CDR3 DNA: TGTGCCAGCAGTTACTATTCGGGGACAGGGAACACTGAAGCTTTCTTT
clone size: few; J gene: TRBJ2-7; V gene: TRBV11-2; D gene: TRBD1; CDR3 protein: CASSLGQGLAYEQYF; CDR3 DNA: TGTGCCAGCAGCTTAGGACAGGGTTTAGCCTACGAGCAGTACTTC
clone size: few; J gene: TRBJ2-7; V gene: TRBV28; D gene: NA; CDR3 protein: CASSFQLRGAYEQYF; CDR3 DNA: TGTGCCAGCAGTTTTCAGCTCAGGGGAGCCTACGAGCAGTACTTC
clone size: NA; J gene: TRBJ2-4; V gene: TRBV25-1; D gene: TRBD1; CDR3 protein: CASRQGAENIQYF; CDR3 DNA: TGTGCCAGTAGACAGGGGGCGGAAAACATTCAGTACTTC
clone size: NA; J gene: TRBJ2-1; V gene: TRBV9; D gene: TRBD2; CDR3 protein: CASSPGTSGDEQFF; CDR3 DNA: TGTGCCAGCAGCCCTGGGACTAGCGGTGATGAGCAGTTCTTC